This T cell receptor (beta chain) is from a study of regulatory T cells in long-lasting Graves disease. Study details: Persistent cases took antithyroid drugs over 5 years and stayed TSH receptor antibody positive. Study results and caveats: The study found TRBV28, TRBJ1-2 and TRBJ2-5 favored in persistent disease.

Arm-PCR of CDR3 regions and iRepertoire HTBI primers were used to build TCR beta libraries. TCRdb processed the multiplex PCR reads anew with MiXCR; each CDR3 protein has one entry. This sample carries a few hundred thousand distinct CDR3 sequences, 20% to 25% of them seen once, and the ten largest clones take roughly 30%. The time point was: persistent/refractory GD, antithyroid drugs over 5 years with positive TRAb. With RNA extracted from PBMCs as input, the TCR library was made. This CDR3 has 18 residues. Trimming cost V 7 bases and J 0 bases, with 22 bases left between them. This clonotype was counted many times. Its antigen is as yet unknown.

Sequences were derived from peripheral blood mononuclear cells (PBMCs), sampled when the disease was refractory, from a patient treated with antithyroid drugs. The origin of this receptor is a female donor with Graves disease. The chain is built from TRBV12-3 or TRBV12-4 and TRBJ1-5; perhaps TRBD1 as D (5 bases). The chain's CDR3 is CASTLGHQQTYSNQPQHF. CDR3 DNA: TGTGCCAGCACCCTCGGACATCAACAGACTTATAGCAATCAGCCCCAGCATTTT.